Reported below is one TCR beta chain. These data originate in a study of blood T cell repertoires in COVID-19. The CDR3 has 13 amino acids. Germline V gene lookup returns CDR1 SNHLY and CDR2 FYNNEI. The V and J ends lost 7 bases and 9 bases respectively, with 18 bases between them. The assay was immunoSEQ multiplex PCR, and TCRdb's table has in-frame clones only and misses some. The profile shows 160,000 or so clones, about 86% of them singletons. Sequencing was done on a sample of peripheral blood. This sequence originates from a woman aged 80 or over with acute or convalescent COVID-19. The chain carries TRBV2 and TRBJ1-2, with TRBD1 as a possible D gene (6 bases). The CDR3 nucleotides are TGTGCCAGCATCGAGGGGGTGAAGAGGAGCTACACCTTC. It translates to CASIEGVKRSYTF.